Following are 26 T cell receptor beta chains from one sample sequenced in a study of spatial heterogeneity in lung cancer. TCRdb passed the 5' RACE reads through MiXCR, listing each CDR3 protein once. The sample has roughly 36,000 distinct CDR3 sequences, 5.8% seen once. Time point meaning: sample taken at primary tumor resection. Extraction of whole RNA from tumor, nontumor lung or frozen PBMC preceded unsorted sequencing. The sample in question was PBMCs, obtained at surgery. The receptors derive from a male donor with early-stage non-small cell lung cancer.

This clonotype was counted at least ten times. V gene TRBV28 combines with J gene TRBJ1-4; TRBD1 aligns across 8 bases. Trimming took 5 bases from V and 0 from J; bases not matched to a gene: 8. CDR3 length equals 17 residues. Looked up from germline, CDR1 is MDHEN and CDR2 is SYDVKM. CDR3 DNA sequence: TGTGCCAGCAGTCAGGGGGCAGGGAGGCCAACTAATGAAAAACTGTTTTTT. Protein sequence: CASSQGAGRPTNEKLFF.

This clonotype was found many times. The chain is built from TRBV10-3 and TRBJ2-7; D may be TRBD1 (7 bases). Germline V gene data show CDR1 as ENHRY and CDR2 as SYGVKD. V was clipped by 2 bases and J by 0 bases, with 17 bases between them. This CDR3 has 17 residues. The chain's CDR3 is CAISEPAGQSSSYEQYF. The CDR3 region has the DNA TGTGCCATCAGTGAGCCCGCGGGACAGTCCTCCTCCTACGAGCAGTACTTC.

This clonotype has at least ten counts. The chain is built from TRBV12-3 or TRBV12-4 and TRBJ1-2; 8 nucleotides agree with TRBD1. The trim removed 6 bases at V and 4 bases at J, leaving 4 bases unmatched. This CDR3 spans 13 amino acids. CDR3 amino acids: CASRDRAGYGYTF. CDR3 bases: TGTGCCAGCAGGGACAGGGCTGGCTATGGCTACACCTTC.

There are many counts of this clonotype. The chain uses TRBV30 and TRBJ1-1; no definite D call. Trimming left V 2 bases short and J 3 bases short, with 10 bases between. CDR1 is GTSNPN, CDR2 SVGIG, per germline (reference sequence). The CDR3 runs to 13 residues. The CDR3 spells CAWSRTGDTEAFF. For the CDR3, the DNA is TGTGCCTGGAGTCGGACCGGGGACACTGAAGCTTTCTTT.

This clonotype has a count of ten or more. This chain joins TRBV5-1 and TRBJ2-3, with 9 nucleotides matching TRBD2. The junction had 7 bases not matched to a gene; V was cut back by 4 bases and J by 4 bases. Germline assignment: CDR1 SGHRS and CDR2 YFSETQ. The CDR3 is made up of 15 amino acids. The CDR3 nucleotides read TGCGCCAGCAGCGCGAGCGGGGGGAGGGCAGATACGCAGTATTTT. Amino acid sequence: CASSASGGRADTQYF. Supplemented by reference TRBV5-1 and TRBJ2-3, the full variable domain reads KAGVTQTPRYLIKTRGQQVTLSCSPISGHRSVSWYQQTPGQGLQFLFEYFSETQRNKGNFPGRFSGRQFSNSRSEMNVSTLELGDSALYLCASSASGGRADTQYFGPGTRLTVL.

This clonotype was counted many times. The rearrangement uses TRBV5-1 and TRBJ2-7; 7 nucleotides agree with TRBD1. CDR1 and CDR2 from the germline V gene are SGHRS and YFSETQ. J was trimmed by 1 base and V by 3 bases; bases with no gene match: 7. The CDR3 covers 15 residues. The DNA for the CDR3 is TGCGCCAGCAGCTCCGGGACAGCGCCGTCCTACGAGCAGTACTTC. Amino acids: CASSSGTAPSYEQYF.

This clonotype occurred many times. The chain employs TRBV10-2 and TRBJ1-5; 10 bases fit TRBD1. Germline CDR1 reads WSHSY; CDR2 reads SAAADI. The CDR3 totals 18 residues. With V trimmed by 6 bases and J by 2 bases, 13 bases remained unmatched. This CDR3 is CASRPGTGVNRGNQPQHF. For the CDR3, the DNA is TGCGCCAGCAGGCCGGGGACAGGGGTAAATCGGGGCAATCAGCCCCAGCATTTT.

There are many counts of this clonotype. V usage is TRBV20-1 and J usage is TRBJ2-7; 8 bases agree with TRBD2. Looked up from germline, CDR1 is DFQATT and CDR2 is SNEGSKA (reference sequence). Trimming took 0 bases from V and 1 from J; bases not matched to a gene: 11. The CDR3 contains 17 residues. Written as DNA, the CDR3 is TGCAGTGCTAGAGATCAATACGGGGGGGCCCGATCCTACGAGCAGTACTTC. Translation: CSARDQYGGARSYEQYF.

In regard to this clonotype: Since a much larger clone is just one base distant, this may be a read error. Here the CDR3 reads CAIRPGQGTDTQCF. The CDR3 DNA reads TGTGCCATCAGACCGGGACAGGGGACAGATACGCAGTGTTTT. This chain joins TRBV10-3 and TRBJ2-3, with 10 positions matching TRBD1. Germline V gene lookup returns CDR1 ENHRY and CDR2 SYGVKD. The CDR3 length is 14 residues.

At least ten counts were recorded for this clonotype. V gene TRBV12-3 or TRBV12-4 combines with J gene TRBJ1-5; D remains unclear. V shed 3 bases and J shed 0 bases, with 9 bases lying between them. The CDR3 extends over 15 amino acids. Written as DNA, the CDR3 is TGTGCCAGCAGTTTCGCAGGATCTAGCAATCAGCCCCAGCATTTT. It codes for CASSFAGSSNQPQHF.

This chain joins TRBV6-2 or TRBV6-3 and TRBJ1-2; no clear D gene. V was trimmed by 0 bases and J by 4 bases, leaving 6 bases between them. The CDR3 has 13 residues. Germline V lookup: CDR1 MNHEY, CDR2 SVGEGT. CDR3 in amino acids: CASSYSGSYGYTF. In DNA form, the CDR3 reads TGTGCCAGCAGTTACTCGGGGTCCTATGGCTACACCTTC.

The chain is built from TRBV29-1 and TRBJ2-3; 14 bases fit TRBD2. The CDR3 covers 16 residues. In germline, CDR1 is SQVTM, CDR2 ANQGSEA. V gave up 4 bases and J gave up 0 bases; unmatched junction bases: 3. In nucleotides, the CDR3 is TGCAGCGTTGCGGGACTAGCGGGGGCTAGCACAGATACGCAGTATTTT. Amino acids: CSVAGLAGASTDTQYF.

This clonotype was picked up a small number of times. This chain joins TRBV3-1 and TRBJ1-5; TRBD1 matches at 9 bases. CDR1 and CDR2 from the germline V gene are LGHDT and YNNKEL (reference sequence). V lost 3 bases to trimming and J lost 2 bases; unmatched junction nucleotides: 2. The CDR3 covers 15 residues. For the CDR3, the DNA is TGTGCCAGCAGCCAGACAGGGGGTGGCAATCAGCCCCAGCATTTT. Amino acids: CASSQTGGGNQPQHF.

This clonotype was counted at least ten times. The gene calls are TRBV5-1 and TRBJ1-2; D gene uncertain. With 3 bases removed from V and 4 bases from J, the gap between germline ends came to 13 bases. The CDR3 loop spans 14 amino acids. Germline V gene lookup returns CDR1 SGHRS and CDR2 YFSETQ. In DNA form, the CDR3 reads TGCGCCAGCAGCTCAGCCTCGAAGACCTATGGCTACACCTTC. This translates into CASSSASKTYGYTF. Drawing the rest from reference TRBV5-1 and TRBJ1-2, the complete variable domain is KAGVTQTPRYLIKTRGQQVTLSCSPISGHRSVSWYQQTPGQGLQFLFEYFSETQRNKGNFPGRFSGRQFSNSRSEMNVSTLELGDSALYLCASSSASKTYGYTFGSGTRLTVV.

V gene TRBV12-3 or TRBV12-4 combines with J gene TRBJ1-6; 12 positions match TRBD1. This CDR3 region has 16 residues. Trimming took 8 bases from V and 5 from J; bases not matched to a gene: 7. The CDR3 spells CASGTGTGGDNSPLHF. CDR3 bases: TGTGCCAGCGGGACAGGGACAGGGGGCGATAATTCACCCCTCCACTTT.

There are many counts of this clonotype. The chain has TRBV27 and TRBJ1-4; 7 bases agree with TRBD1. This CDR3 spans 13 amino acids. Losses at the gene ends were 1 base for V and 12 bases for J; bases not matched to a gene: 5. In germline, CDR1 is MNHEY, CDR2 SMNVEV (reference sequence). Here the CDR3 DNA reads TGTGCCAGCAGTTTATTCCCAGGGGGTGAACTGTTTTTT. This translates into CASSLFPGGELFF.

The table lists this clonotype with many counts. V gene TRBV11-2 combines with J gene TRBJ1-6; the D gene is possibly TRBD1 (5 bases). Trimming pared 0 bases from V and 11 bases from J, leaving 14 bases between. This CDR3 comprises 15 residues. CDR1 SGHAT and CDR2 FQNNGV come from the germline V gene. CDR3 protein: CASSLDARGLAPLHF. CDR3 in DNA: TGTGCCAGCAGCTTAGATGCGAGGGGTCTGGCACCCCTCCACTTT.

Only a few counts were recorded for this clonotype. The gene calls are TRBV7-9 and TRBJ2-7, with TRBD1 matching over 8 bases. Germline assignment: CDR1 SEHNR and CDR2 FQNEAQ (reference sequence). This CDR3 has 15 residues. Germline trimming cut 5 bases from V and 4 bases from J; bases unmatched to any gene: 10. CDR3 nucleotides: TGTGCCAGCAGCATGGCAGGGGGCGCACCGTACGAGCAGTACTTC. Its protein is CASSMAGGAPYEQYF.

This clonotype was picked up a small number of times. This chain uses TRBV12-3 or TRBV12-4 with TRBJ2-7, with D perhaps given as TRBD1 or TRBD2 (6 bases each). Trimming stripped 0 bases from V and 3 bases from J, with 9 bases between. The CDR3 spans 14 residues. The CDR3 nucleotides are TGTGCCAGCAGTTTAGCAGGGGGGAACTACGAGCAGTACTTC. Protein: CASSLAGGNYEQYF.

This clonotype was counted many times. The chain couples TRBV6-2 or TRBV6-3 to TRBJ1-2; D remains ambiguous. CDR1 and CDR2 from the germline V gene are MNHEY and SVGEGT. There are 11 residues in the CDR3. V lost 3 bases and J 4 bases, leaving 3 bases between the germline ends. The CDR3 reads CASSYIYGYTF. CDR3 bases: TGTGCCAGCAGTTATATCTATGGCTACACCTTC.

The chain is built from TRBV5-1 and TRBJ2-7; tentative D call: TRBD2 (5 bases). The CDR3 sequence is 16 residues long. CDR1 SGHRS and CDR2 YFSETQ come from the germline V gene. V was cut by 1 base and J by 0 bases, with 14 bases left in between. The CDR3 DNA follows: TGCGCCAGCAGCTTGATCTCAGGACTCAGCTCCTACGAGCAGTACTTC. Its protein is CASSLISGLSSYEQYF.

At least ten counts were recorded for this clonotype. The genes are TRBV20-1 and TRBJ2-3, with a weak D call TRBD2 (6 bases). The germline V gene encodes CDR1 DFQATT and CDR2 SNEGSKA (reference sequence). The CDR3 consists of 14 residues. V was shortened by 8 bases and J by 1 base, with 16 bases between the two germline ends. The CDR3 is CSPRRGVGTDTQYF. The CDR3 DNA reads as TGCAGTCCCAGGCGCGGGGTGGGCACAGATACGCAGTATTTT.

This clonotype appeared many times. The chain couples TRBV27 to TRBJ2-3; 10 bases line up with TRBD1. The V gene end was trimmed by 6 bases and the J gene end by 3 bases; junction bases not matched to a gene: 9. The CDR3 is 16 residues long. CDR1 is MNHEY and CDR2 is SMNVEV in the germline V gene (reference sequence). CDR3 loop: CASRPTGGIGTDTQYF. The DNA of the CDR3 is TGTGCCAGCAGGCCGACAGGGGGCATCGGGACAGATACGCAGTATTTT.

The genes are TRBV6-2 or TRBV6-3 and TRBJ2-2; tentative D call: TRBD1 (7 bases). Trimming took off 5 bases at V and 0 bases at J, with 10 bases between the two ends. This CDR3 contains 15 residues. Germline CDR1 MNHEY, CDR2 SVGEGT. CDR3 DNA: TGTGCCAGCAGTGCGGGACAGTCGAACACCGGGGAGCTGTTTTTT. This sequence encodes CASSAGQSNTGELFF.

This clonotype occurred many times. The V and J genes are TRBV13 and TRBJ1-1, with TRBD1 as a possible D gene (6 bases). Germline CDR1 PRHDT, CDR2 FYEKMQ (reference sequence). Trimming took 0 bases from V and 3 from J, leaving 11 bases between them. CDR3 length: 15 amino acids. This CDR3 reads CASSLGRRGDTEAFF. The CDR3 region has the DNA TGTGCCAGCAGCTTAGGCCGGAGGGGGGACACTGAAGCTTTCTTT.

There are many counts of this clonotype. V usage is TRBV30 and J usage is TRBJ1-1, with a weak D call TRBD1 (6 bases). V shed 2 bases and J shed 2 bases, with 9 bases lying between them. This CDR3 region has 13 residues. Germline V gives CDR1 GTSNPN, CDR2 SVGIG (reference sequence). The CDR3, as DNA: TGTGCCTGGAGTATGACAGGCAACACTGAAGCTTTCTTT. Its translation: CAWSMTGNTEAFF.